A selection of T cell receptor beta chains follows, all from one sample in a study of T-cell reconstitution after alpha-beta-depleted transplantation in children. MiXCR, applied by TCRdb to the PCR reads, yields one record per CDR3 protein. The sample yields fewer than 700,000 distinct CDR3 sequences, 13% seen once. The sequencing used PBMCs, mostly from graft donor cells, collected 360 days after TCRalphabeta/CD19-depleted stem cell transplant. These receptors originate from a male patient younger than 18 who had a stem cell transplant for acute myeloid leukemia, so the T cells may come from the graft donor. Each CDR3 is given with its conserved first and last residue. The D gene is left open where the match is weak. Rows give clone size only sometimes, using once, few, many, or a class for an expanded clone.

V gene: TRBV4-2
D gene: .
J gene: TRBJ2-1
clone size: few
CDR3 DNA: TGTGCCAGCAGCCAAGAGCCTAAAGGGCTCTCTCACAATGAGCAGTTCTTC
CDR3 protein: CASSQEPKGLSHNEQFF

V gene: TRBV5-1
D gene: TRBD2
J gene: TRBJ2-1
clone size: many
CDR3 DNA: TGCGCCAGCAGCCTAGGACTAGCGGGCAATGAGCAGTTCTTC
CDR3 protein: CASSLGLAGNEQFF

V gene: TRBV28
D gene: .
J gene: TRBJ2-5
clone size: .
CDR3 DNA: TGTGCCAGCAGTTTTTCTTGGGCGGGACCTCAAGAGACCCAGTACTTC
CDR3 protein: CASSFSWAGPQETQYF

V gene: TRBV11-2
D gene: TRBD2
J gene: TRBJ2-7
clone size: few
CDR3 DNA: TGTGCCAGCAGCTTAGCTAGCGGGAGAGATTACGAGCAGTACTTC
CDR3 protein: CASSLASGRDYEQYF

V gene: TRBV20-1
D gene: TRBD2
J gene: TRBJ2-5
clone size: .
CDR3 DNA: TGCAGTGCTAGTCCAGGACTAGCGGGAGTTAAGTTCTTCGAGACCCAGTACTTC
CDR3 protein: CSASPGLAGVKFFETQYF

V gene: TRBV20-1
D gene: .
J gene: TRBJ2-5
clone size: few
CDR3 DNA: TGCAGTGCTACGCAAGGGGCAGCAGGAGAGACCCAGTACTTC
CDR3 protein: CSATQGAAGETQYF

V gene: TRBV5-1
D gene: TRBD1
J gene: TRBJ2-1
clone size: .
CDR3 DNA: TGCGCCAGCAGCTTGGACAGGGGGGTGAATGAGCAGTTCTTC
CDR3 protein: CASSLDRGVNEQFF

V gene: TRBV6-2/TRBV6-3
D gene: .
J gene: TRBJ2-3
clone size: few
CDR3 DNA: TGTGCCAGCAAGGCGGTTCGTGGCACAGATACGCAGTATTTT
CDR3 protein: CASKAVRGTDTQYF

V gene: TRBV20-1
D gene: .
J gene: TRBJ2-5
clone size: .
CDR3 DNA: TGCAGTGCTAGTTGGCCGGGCAGAGAGACCCAGTACTTC
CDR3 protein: CSASWPGRETQYF

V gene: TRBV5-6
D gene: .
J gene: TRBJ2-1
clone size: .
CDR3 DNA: TGTGCCAGCAGCTTTCCAACGTCGGGCGAGCAGTTCTTC
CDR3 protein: CASSFPTSGEQFF

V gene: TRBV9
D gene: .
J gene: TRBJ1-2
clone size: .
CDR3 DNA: TGTGCCAGCAGTGGACAGAGCCTCTATGGCTACACCTTC
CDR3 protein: CASSGQSLYGYTF

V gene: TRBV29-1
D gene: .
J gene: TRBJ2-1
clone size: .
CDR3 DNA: TGCAGCGTCCGAGACCTCTTTGTGTACAATGAGCAGTTCTTC
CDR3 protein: CSVRDLFVYNEQFF

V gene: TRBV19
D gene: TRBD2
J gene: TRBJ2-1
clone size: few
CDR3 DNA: TGTGCCAGTAGTCCCCGACTAGCGGGAGGGATATTCAATGAGCAGTTCTTC
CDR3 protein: CASSPRLAGGIFNEQFF

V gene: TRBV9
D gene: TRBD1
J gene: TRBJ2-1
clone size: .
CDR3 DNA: TGTGCCAGCAGCGTATCGGGACAGGGATTGGGCAATGAGCAGTTCTTC
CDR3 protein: CASSVSGQGLGNEQFF

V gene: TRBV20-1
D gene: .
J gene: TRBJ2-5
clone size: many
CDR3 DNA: TGCAGTGCTAGAGAGCGGGGTCTCCAAGAGACCCAGTACTTC
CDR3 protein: CSARERGLQETQYF

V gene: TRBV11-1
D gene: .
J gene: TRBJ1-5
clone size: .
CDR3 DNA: TGTGCCAGCAGCCAAACCCCGGGACCTTCAGTGGGGGATCAGCCCCAGCATTTT
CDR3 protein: CASSQTPGPSVGDQPQHF

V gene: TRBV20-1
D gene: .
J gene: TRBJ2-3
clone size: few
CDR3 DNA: TGCAGTGCTAGAACGACCCGGGTAGATACGCAGTATTTT
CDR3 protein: CSARTTRVDTQYF

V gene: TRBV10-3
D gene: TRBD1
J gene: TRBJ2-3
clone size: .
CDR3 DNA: TGTGCCATCAGTCTCCGGACAGGGGTGGTCGGGGATACGCAGTATTTT
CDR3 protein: CAISLRTGVVGDTQYF

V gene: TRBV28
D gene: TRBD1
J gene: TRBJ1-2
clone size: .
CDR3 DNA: TGTGCCAGCAGTTTCGGGGGGACAGGGGGCTGGTATGGCTACACCTTC
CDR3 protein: CASSFGGTGGWYGYTF

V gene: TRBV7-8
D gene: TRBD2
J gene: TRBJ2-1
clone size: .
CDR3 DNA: TGTGCCAGCAGCTTCCCTAGCGGGGCCCCTTACAATGAGCAGTTCTTC
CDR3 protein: CASSFPSGAPYNEQFF

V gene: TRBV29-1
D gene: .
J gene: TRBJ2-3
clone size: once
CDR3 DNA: TGCAGCGCTGGGCTTTGGGGGACAGATACGCAGTATTTT
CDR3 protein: CSAGLWGTDTQYF

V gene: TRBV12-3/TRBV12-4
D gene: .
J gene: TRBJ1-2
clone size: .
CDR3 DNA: TGTGCCAGCAGCCCCGGGGTCGGCTACACCTTC
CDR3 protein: CASSPGVGYTF

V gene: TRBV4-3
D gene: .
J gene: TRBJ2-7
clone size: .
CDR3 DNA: TGCGCCAGCAGCCAAGCGCGGGATTTAATTTCGTACGAGCAGTACTTC
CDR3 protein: CASSQARDLISYEQYF

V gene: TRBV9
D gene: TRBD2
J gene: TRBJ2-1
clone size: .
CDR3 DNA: TGTGCCAGCAGCGTTAGCTCCCTAGCGGTGAGTGATGAGCAGTTCTTC
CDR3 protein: CASSVSSLAVSDEQFF

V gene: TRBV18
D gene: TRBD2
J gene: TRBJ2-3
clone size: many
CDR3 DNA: TGTGCCAGCTCACCACTCGTCGCGGGAGGGCCTTTAAACACAGATACGCAGTATTTT
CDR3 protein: CASSPLVAGGPLNTDTQYF

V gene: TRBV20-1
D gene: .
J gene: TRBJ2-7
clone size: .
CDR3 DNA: TGCAGTGCTAGTAGACCCAACAGTTTGGCGTACGAGCAGTACTTC
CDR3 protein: CSASRPNSLAYEQYF

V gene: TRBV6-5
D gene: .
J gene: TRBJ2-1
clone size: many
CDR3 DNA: TGTGCCAGCAGTTGGGCCGGGGAAAAGCAGTTCTTC
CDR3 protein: CASSWAGEKQFF

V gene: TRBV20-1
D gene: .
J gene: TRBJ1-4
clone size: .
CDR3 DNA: TGCAGTGCTAGTCGGGCGGATGAAAAACTGTTTTTT
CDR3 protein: CSASRADEKLFF

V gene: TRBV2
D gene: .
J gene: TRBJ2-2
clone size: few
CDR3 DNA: TGTGCCACCCTCGGCCCTGGCGGGGAGCTGTTTTTT
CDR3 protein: CATLGPGGELFF

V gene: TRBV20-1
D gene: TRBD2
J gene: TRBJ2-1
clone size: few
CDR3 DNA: TGCAGTGCTACGACTAGCTTTTCAACCAGTGAGCAGTTCTTC
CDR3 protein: CSATTSFSTSEQFF

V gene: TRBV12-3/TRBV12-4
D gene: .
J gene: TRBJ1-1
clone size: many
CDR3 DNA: TGTGCCAGCAGTTTAGAGGTTGAAGCTTTCTTT
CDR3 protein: CASSLEVEAFF

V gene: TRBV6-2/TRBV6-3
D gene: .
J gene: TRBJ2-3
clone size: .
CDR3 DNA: TGTGCCAGCAGTTACTCCACGTCGGGGCAGGCCGGCAAGAACGCAGATACGCAGTATTTT
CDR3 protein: CASSYSTSGQAGKNADTQYF

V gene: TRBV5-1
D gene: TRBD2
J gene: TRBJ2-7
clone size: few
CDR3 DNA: TGCGCCAGCAGCTTGGCTGGACTAGGGCACCACGAGCAGTACTTC
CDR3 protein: CASSLAGLGHHEQYF